This TCR beta chain came from a study of PD-1 blockade in classical Hodgkin lymphoma. Across the whole study: Patients in the cohort were put on intravenous nivolumab, 3 mg/kg every 2 weeks. Findings of the study overall: Complete responders matched newly diagnosed patients in baseline diversity. Baseline TCR diversity was reportedly lower in newly diagnosed patients than in healthy donors. It was reported as lower still in relapsed/refractory patients.

Libraries were prepared by immunoSEQ multiplex PCR; TCRdb keeps only in-frame clonotypes and omits some of them. The table lists about 11,000 clones, 60% to 80% of them singletons. Relapses following autologous stem cell transplantation were seen in all patients, with brentuximab vedotin exposure varying. Patients had relapsed/refractory classical Hodgkin lymphoma with complete response, partial response or progressive disease as best response. The CDR3 has 14 amino acids. V gave up 1 base and J gave up 5 bases, with 11 bases separating them. Germline CDR1 GTSNPN, CDR2 SVGIG (reference sequence). About this clone itself: Antigen: not known.

The input for sequencing was peripheral blood mononuclear cells (PBMCs), taken before the second cycle of nivolumab. The chain joins TRBV30 to TRBJ1-4; tentatively, D is TRBD1 (5 bases). This receptor was taken from a human donor with classical Hodgkin lymphoma. This CDR3 is CAWSAGTANEKLFF. CDR3 bases: TGTGCCTGGAGTGCCGGGACCGCAAATGAAAAACTGTTTTTT. Together with reference TRBV30 and TRBJ1-4, the CDR3 gives the full variable domain: SQTIHQWPATLVQPVGSPLSLECTVEGTSNPNLYWYRQAAGRGLQLLFYSVGIGQISSEVPQNLSASRPQDRQFILSSKKLLLSDSGFYLCAWSAGTANEKLFFGSGTQLSVL.